This is a list of T cell receptor beta chains from one sample in a study of CD8 T cells in ankylosing spondylitis. MiXCR, run by TCRdb on the 5' RACE reads, gives a single entry per CDR3 protein. This table holds approximately 400,000 distinct CDR3 sequences, 26% found once. The sequencing input was blood, either unsorted or a sorted T cell fraction (not recorded which). The receptors shown here come from a male donor with ankylosing spondylitis. CDR3s include the opening cysteine and the closing phenylalanine or tryptophan. A D gene is named only where the DNA matches it firmly. Clone size is not always given. Where it is, it says once, few, many or a class for expanded clones.

d_gene	v_gene	abundance	j_gene	CDR3aa	CDR3nt
TRBD2	TRBV5-1	NA	TRBJ2-3	CASSHLASGRTDTQYF	TGCGCCAGCAGCCACCTCGCTAGCGGTCGCACAGATACGCAGTATTTT
TRBD2	TRBV20-1	NA	TRBJ2-7	CSARKAGDSYEQYF	TGCAGTGCTAGGAAGGCGGGAGACTCCTACGAGCAGTACTTC
NA	TRBV12-3/TRBV12-4	NA	TRBJ1-5	CASSPARGNIQPQHF	TGTGCCAGCAGTCCCGCTCGGGGTAACATTCAGCCCCAGCATTTT
TRBD1	TRBV5-1	few	TRBJ2-3	CASSWTGGEVDTQYF	TGCGCCAGCAGCTGGACAGGGGGCGAAGTAGATACGCAGTATTTT
TRBD1	TRBV5-1	NA	TRBJ2-5	CASTFGQAQETQYF	TGCGCCAGCACATTCGGACAGGCCCAAGAGACCCAGTACTTC
TRBD1	TRBV20-1	NA	TRBJ2-2	CSAMTGGNTGELFF	TGCAGTGCTATGACAGGGGGGAACACCGGGGAGCTGTTTTTT
NA	TRBV20-1	NA	TRBJ1-5	CSARDTRATGVNQPQHF	TGCAGTGCTAGAGATACCCGCGCGACAGGCGTCAATCAGCCCCAGCATTTT
NA	TRBV15	NA	TRBJ2-1	CATSRLNEQFF	TGTGCCACCAGCCGCCTCAATGAGCAGTTCTTC
TRBD2	TRBV3-1	many	TRBJ2-1	CASSHPTSGRANEQFF	TGTGCCAGCAGCCATCCTACTAGCGGGAGGGCCAATGAGCAGTTCTTC
TRBD1	TRBV5-1	many	TRBJ2-5	CASSYETGLQETQYF	TGCGCCAGCAGCTACGAGACAGGGTTACAGGAGACCCAGTACTTC
NA	TRBV10-3	NA	TRBJ2-7	CAISATPPTNRTPYEQYF	TGTGCCATCAGTGCAACCCCCCCTACCAACAGGACGCCCTACGAGCAGTACTTC
TRBD1	TRBV12-3/TRBV12-4	NA	TRBJ2-2	CASTTRRGPGELFF	TGTGCCAGCACCACCAGAAGGGGGCCCGGGGAGCTGTTTTTT
TRBD2	TRBV7-9	few	TRBJ2-1	CASSKGTSGYNEQFF	TGTGCCAGCAGCAAAGGGACTAGCGGGTACAATGAGCAGTTCTTC
NA	TRBV27	NA	TRBJ1-2	CATGRGIYGYTF	TGTGCCACCGGGCGGGGGATCTATGGCTACACCTTC
TRBD1	TRBV18	few	TRBJ1-2	CASSGPGGGYTF	TGTGCCAGCTCAGGCCCAGGGGGAGGCTACACCTTC
TRBD2	TRBV7-2	few	TRBJ2-3	CASSFEAGGPGNTQYF	TGTGCCAGCAGTTTCGAAGCGGGAGGGCCCGGTAATACGCAGTATTTT
NA	TRBV4-1	NA	TRBJ1-4	CASSHLTDTNEKLFF	TGCGCCAGCAGCCACTTGACAGACACGAATGAAAAACTGTTTTTT
TRBD1	TRBV27	few	TRBJ1-2	CASSPNRGLVYGYTF	TGTGCCAGCAGTCCGAACAGGGGGCTGGTCTATGGCTACACCTTC
TRBD2	TRBV7-2	many	TRBJ2-1	CASSFIAGANEQFF	TGTGCCAGCAGCTTTATAGCGGGAGCTAATGAGCAGTTCTTC
TRBD2	TRBV3-1	NA	TRBJ2-7	CASSQGTSGYYEQYF	TGTGCCAGCAGCCAGGGGACTAGCGGGTACTACGAGCAGTACTTC
NA	TRBV7-9	NA	TRBJ1-1	CASSPQQDTEAFF	TGTGCCAGCAGCCCCCAACAGGACACTGAAGCTTTCTTT
TRBD2	TRBV19	NA	TRBJ2-7	CASRKTSGSYYEQYF	TGTGCCAGTAGAAAGACTAGCGGGAGCTACTACGAGCAGTACTTC
NA	TRBV24-1	once	TRBJ1-4	CATSDPRGATNEKLFF	TGTGCCACCAGTGATCCCCGCGGTGCAACTAATGAAAAACTGTTTTTT
NA	TRBV12-3/TRBV12-4	few	TRBJ1-4	CASSTNLQWSEKLFF	TGTGCCAGCAGTACTAATTTGCAGTGGTCTGAAAAACTGTTTTTT
TRBD1	TRBV2	NA	TRBJ2-3	CASSFGTGRDTQYF	TGTGCCAGCAGTTTTGGGACAGGGAGAGATACGCAGTATTTT
NA	TRBV6-2/TRBV6-3	NA	TRBJ1-2	CASSYRNNYGYTF	TGTGCCAGCAGTTACAGGAATAACTATGGCTACACCTTC
TRBD1	TRBV2	NA	TRBJ2-1	CASTRPGQAQSYNEQFF	TGTGCCAGCACCCGTCCGGGACAGGCACAATCCTACAATGAGCAGTTCTTC
NA	TRBV11-3	few	TRBJ2-1	CASSLYGASSYNEQFF	TGTGCCAGCAGCCTCTATGGGGCTAGCTCCTACAATGAGCAGTTCTTC
NA	TRBV7-9	NA	TRBJ2-1	CASSRGAAPYNEQFF	TGTGCCAGCAGCCGCGGGGCGGCCCCCTACAATGAGCAGTTCTTC
NA	TRBV5-1	many	TRBJ2-1	CASSSITGMSYNEQFF	TGCGCCAGCAGCTCTATTACAGGGATGTCCTACAATGAGCAGTTCTTC
TRBD1	TRBV5-1	NA	TRBJ1-2	CASSQPTGAANYGYTF	TGCGCCAGCAGCCAACCGACAGGGGCAGCTAACTATGGCTACACCTTC
NA	TRBV20-1	few	TRBJ2-3	CSAKASGTDTQYF	TGCAGTGCTAAAGCGTCGGGCACAGATACGCAGTATTTT
TRBD1	TRBV3-1	few	TRBJ1-6	CASSQERGRGNSPLHF	TGTGCCAGCAGCCAAGAACGGGGCAGGGGGAATTCACCCCTCCACTTT
NA	TRBV20-1	few	TRBJ1-5	CSASEVWEQPQHF	TGCAGTGCTAGTGAGGTCTGGGAACAGCCCCAGCATTTT
TRBD1	TRBV20-1	once	TRBJ1-6	CSARGTGNSPLHF	TGCAGTGCTAGGGGGACAGGGAATTCACCCCTCCACTTT
NA	TRBV13	NA	TRBJ1-1	CASGWTVDTEAFF	TGTGCCAGCGGCTGGACAGTCGACACTGAAGCTTTCTTT
NA	TRBV4-1	few	TRBJ2-4	CASSQVDAKNIQYF	TGCGCCAGCAGCCAAGTTGACGCCAAAAACATTCAGTACTTC
TRBD2	TRBV20-1	few	TRBJ2-1	CSAIGGLAGVYNEQFF	TGCAGTGCTATTGGGGGACTAGCGGGTGTCTACAATGAGCAGTTCTTC
NA	TRBV7-9	NA	TRBJ2-1	CAGQMRDSYNEQFF	TGTGCCGGACAAATGCGGGACTCCTACAATGAGCAGTTCTTC
NA	TRBV6-4	NA	TRBJ1-2	CASSDSLGVYGYTF	TGTGCCAGCAGTGACTCCTTAGGGGTCTATGGCTACACCTTC
NA	TRBV24-1	NA	TRBJ2-1	CATSDGPGRVLLNEQFF	TGTGCCACCAGTGACGGGCCGGGACGAGTACTTTTGAATGAGCAGTTCTTC
TRBD2	TRBV11-2	few	TRBJ2-2	CASSLGLAVGELFF	TGTGCCAGCAGCTTGGGACTAGCGGTCGGGGAGCTGTTTTTT
NA	TRBV12-3/TRBV12-4	NA	TRBJ2-2	CASSYDPSPNTGELFF	TGTGCCAGCAGTTACGACCCATCGCCGAACACCGGGGAGCTGTTTTTT
NA	TRBV7-2	many	TRBJ2-1	CASSLGAALYNEQFF	TGTGCCAGCAGCTTAGGGGCAGCCCTCTACAATGAGCAGTTCTTC
TRBD2	TRBV27	few	TRBJ2-4	CAAGKAGGPWNIQYF	TGTGCCGCGGGCAAGGCGGGAGGGCCATGGAACATTCAGTACTTC
TRBD1	TRBV9	few	TRBJ1-5	CASSADPGGNQPQHF	TGTGCCAGCAGCGCCGACCCAGGGGGTAATCAGCCCCAGCATTTT
NA	TRBV20-1	NA	TRBJ2-3	CSATPPGGVGRDTQYF	TGCAGTGCCACCCCCCCAGGCGGGGTGGGCCGAGATACGCAGTATTTT
NA	TRBV10-2	NA	TRBJ2-2	CASSVLGNTGELFF	TGCGCCAGCAGTGTTCTGGGGAACACCGGGGAGCTGTTTTTT